One and the same sample provided the 32 T cell receptor beta chains below, sequenced in a study of CXCR3-negative and CXCR3-positive naive CD8 T cells. No antigen has been assigned to these receptors. Via 5' RACE with UMI labels, TRB cDNA libraries were prepared. TCRdb reanalyzed the 5' RACE reads and collapses them to one entry per CDR3 protein, without DNA. The sample's table shows about 150,000 distinct CDR3 sequences. Points from the study as a whole: CXCR3-expressing naive cells carried TRB CDR3s more hydrophobic than those of CXCR3-negative naive cells.

The sequenced material came from naive CXCR3+ CD8+ T cells from blood. This sample's subset: CD45RO-CCR7+CD27+CD95- naive CD8+ T cells expressing CXCR3 (TNR3+). The source is a human donor in good health. Some clones in this sample may be carry-over from other donors' samples.

This chain links TRBV14 with TRBJ1-1. This CDR3 has 15 amino acids. Per germline, CDR1 SGHDN and CDR2 FVKESK. The CDR3 sequence is CASSQLGTANTEAFF. The whole variable domain, filled in from reference TRBV14 and TRBJ1-1, reads EAGVTQFPSHSVIEKGQTVTLRCDPISGHDNLYWYRRVMGKEIKFLLHFVKESKQDESGMPNNRFLAERTGGTYSTLKVQPAELEDSGVYFCASSQLGTANTEAFFGQGTRLTVV.

The genes are TRBV5-6 and TRBJ2-1; TCRdb gives TRBD2 as the D gene, but with no DNA this cannot be confirmed. CDR3 length equals 16 residues. CDR1 is SGHDT, CDR2 YYEEEE, per germline. The CDR3: CASSLLAGNDWNEQFF.

This chain joins TRBV2 and TRBJ1-5; TCRdb lists TRBD1, though no DNA is available to test this call. This CDR3 has 13 residues. The germline CDR1 and CDR2 sequences are SNHLY and FYNNEI. CDR3 amino acids: CASSVQGDQPQHF.

V is TRBV29-1 and J is TRBJ2-7; TCRdb gives TRBD1 as the D gene, but with no DNA this cannot be confirmed. CDR1 is SQVTM, CDR2 ANQGSEA, per germline. CDR3 size: 13 residues. CDR3 protein: CSVGDRGAYEQYF.

V gene TRBV29-1 combines with J gene TRBJ2-1; TCRdb outputs TRBD1, but without DNA this stays unchecked. The CDR3 length is 14 residues. CDR1 and CDR2 from the germline V gene are SQVTM and ANQGSEA. CDR3 loop: CSVEVWGLRAEQFF.

The rearrangement links TRBV6-2 or TRBV6-3 to TRBJ2-1; TCRdb selects TRBD2, and the lack of DNA leaves this call unchecked. Germline V gene sequence: CDR1 MNHEY, CDR2 SVGEGT. The CDR3 is 14 amino acids. CDR3 sequence: CASRTSGRGDEQFF.

This rearrangement joins TRBV29-1 to TRBJ2-5; TCRdb gives TRBD1 as the D gene, but with no DNA this cannot be confirmed. CDR3 length: 13 amino acids. Germline CDR1 and CDR2: SQVTM and ANQGSEA. CDR3 amino acids: CSVPLRAQETQYF.

V usage is TRBV6-2 or TRBV6-3 and J usage is TRBJ2-7. The CDR3 is made up of 13 amino acids. CDR1 is MNHEY, CDR2 SVGEGT, per germline. CDR3 in amino acids: CASSYNDAYEQYF.

CDR3 in amino acids: CASSPPGQGAGGELFF. V usage is TRBV3-1 and J usage is TRBJ2-2; TCRdb returns TRBD1, unconfirmable since there is no DNA. The CDR3 is 16 residues long. Germline assignment: CDR1 LGHDT and CDR2 YNNKEL (reference sequence).

The CDR3 sequence: CSVRQGSYNEQFF. The rearrangement links TRBV29-1 to TRBJ2-1; TCRdb proposes TRBD1, but this gene call is untestable without DNA. The germline V gene encodes CDR1 SQVTM and CDR2 ANQGSEA. The CDR3 length is 13 residues.

The chain uses TRBV5-1 and TRBJ2-7; checking the TCRdb D call of TRBD1 is not possible without DNA. The germline CDR1 and CDR2 sequences are SGHRS and YFSETQ. The CDR3 is 13 residues long. CDR3 amino acids: CASSPWAGYEQYF. The entire variable domain, with the rest obtained from reference TRBV5-1 and TRBJ2-7, is as follows: KAGVTQTPRYLIKTRGQQVTLSCSPISGHRSVSWYQQTPGQGLQFLFEYFSETQRNKGNFPGRFSGRQFSNSRSEMNVSTLELGDSALYLCASSPWAGYEQYFGPGTRLTVT.

The chain recombines TRBV29-1 with TRBJ2-2. CDR3 length: 12 residues. CDR1 is SQVTM and CDR2 is ANQGSEA in the germline V gene. CDR3 amino acids: CSVVRNTGELFF.

This rearrangement joins TRBV12-3 or TRBV12-4 to TRBJ2-5; as DNA is missing, the TRBD1 call by TCRdb cannot be tested. The CDR3 runs 13 residues. Here the CDR3 reads CASSFSGYETQYF.

The V call is TRBV20-1, the J call TRBJ1-1. This CDR3 spans 12 amino acids. The germline V gene encodes CDR1 DFQATT and CDR2 SNEGSKA (reference sequence). The CDR3 region is CSARAVNTEAFF.

The chain employs TRBV20-1 and TRBJ2-7; TCRdb's D gene call, TRBD2, goes unchecked for lack of DNA. Germline V gene lookup returns CDR1 DFQATT and CDR2 SNEGSKA (reference sequence). This CDR3 contains 14 residues. CDR3 amino acids: CSASSRDYRYEQYF.

The rearrangement joins TRBV4-1 to TRBJ2-2; the TCRdb D gene call, TRBD2, has no DNA to confirm it. The V gene's germline CDR1 is MGHRA and CDR2 YSYEKL. The CDR3 has 17 residues. Here the CDR3 reads CASSQGVAGEYTGELFF.

The chain combines TRBV12-3 or TRBV12-4 with TRBJ2-1; TCRdb gives TRBD1 as the D gene, but with no DNA this cannot be confirmed. The CDR3 contains 14 residues. The CDR3 loop reads CASSLLGGYNEQFF.

The chain uses TRBV12-3 or TRBV12-4 and TRBJ2-1. This CDR3 comprises 12 residues. CDR3: CASSFSKVEQFF.

The chain employs TRBV14 and TRBJ2-1. Germline V CDR1 and CDR2: SGHDN, FVKESK. This CDR3 has 13 residues. The CDR3 reads CASSQTNDNEQFF. The full variable domain, its missing parts supplied by reference TRBV14 and TRBJ2-1, is EAGVTQFPSHSVIEKGQTVTLRCDPISGHDNLYWYRRVMGKEIKFLLHFVKESKQDESGMPNNRFLAERTGGTYSTLKVQPAELEDSGVYFCASSQTNDNEQFFGPGTRLTVL.

The chain joins TRBV6-6 to TRBJ1-2; the TRBD1 assignment by TCRdb is unverifiable without DNA. The CDR3 totals 13 residues. The germline V gene has CDR1 MNHNY and CDR2 SVGAGI (reference sequence). CDR3 loop: CASSKGGGYGYTF.

This sequence joins TRBV28 and TRBJ1-3. Germline V gives CDR1 MDHEN, CDR2 SYDVKM. The CDR3 is 14 residues long. This CDR3 is CASSYDPSGNTIYF.

The V call is TRBV29-1, the J call TRBJ2-7; TCRdb gives TRBD1 as the D gene, but with no DNA this cannot be confirmed. Looked up from germline, CDR1 is SQVTM and CDR2 is ANQGSEA. The CDR3 has 11 residues. The CDR3 reads CSVLRGSEQYF.

The CDR3 reads CASSLAGERTDTQYF. The chain links TRBV5-5 to TRBJ2-3; lacking DNA, the TRBD1 call made by TCRdb goes unchecked. The CDR3 runs to 15 residues. Germline V lookup: CDR1 SGHKS, CDR2 YYEKEE (reference sequence). Full variable domain (missing parts from reference TRBV5-5 and TRBJ2-3): DAGVTQSPTHLIKTRGQQVTLRCSPISGHKSVSWYQQVLGQGPQFIFQYYEKEERGRGNFPDRFSARQFPNYSSELNVNALLLGDSALYLCASSLAGERTDTQYFGPGTRLTVL.

This chain joins TRBV18 and TRBJ2-7; TCRdb's D call of TRBD1 is untestable without DNA. The CDR3 loop spans 16 amino acids. Germline values: CDR1 KGHSH, CDR2 LQKENI. The CDR3 loop reads CASSPFETGAEREQYF.

J is TRBJ1-2 and V is TRBV4-1. The V gene's germline CDR1 is MGHRA and CDR2 YSYEKL. The CDR3 consists of 15 residues. This chain's CDR3 is CASSQVQSSNYGYTF.

V and J are TRBV7-9 and TRBJ2-7. CDR3 size: 12 residues. Germline lookup yields CDR1 SEHNR and CDR2 FQNEAQ (reference sequence). The CDR3 sequence is CASSLRWDEQYF. Based on the CDR3 plus reference TRBV7-9 and TRBJ2-7, the full variable domain is DTGVSQNPRHKITKRGQNVTFRCDPISEHNRLYWYRQTLGQGPEFLTYFQNEAQLEKSRLLSDRFSAERPKGSFSTLEIQRTEQGDSAMYLCASSLRWDEQYFGPGTRLTVT.

The chain links TRBV9 to TRBJ2-7; with no DNA, the TCRdb D assignment of TRBD1 cannot be verified. The CDR3 totals 15 residues. Germline V gives CDR1 SGDLS, CDR2 YYNGEE. The CDR3: CASSVAGGTNYEQYF.

The chain couples TRBV7-8 to TRBJ2-5. The germline CDR1 and CDR2 sequences are SGHVS and FQNEAQ. The CDR3 runs 15 residues. The CDR3 sequence is CASSLAGGSQETQYF.

This chain joins TRBV3-1 and TRBJ2-1; TCRdb outputs TRBD2, but without DNA this stays unchecked. This CDR3 has 15 amino acids. Germline V gene lookup returns CDR1 LGHDT and CDR2 YNNKEL (reference sequence). The CDR3 sequence is CASSWTSGGYNEQFF.

V gene TRBV14 combines with J gene TRBJ2-3. The CDR3 runs to 16 residues. Germline lookup yields CDR1 SGHDN and CDR2 FVKESK. The CDR3 protein is CASSQDFGVGTDTQYF.

The V and J genes are TRBV20-1 and TRBJ2-3; lacking DNA, the TRBD1 call made by TCRdb goes unchecked. Germline values: CDR1 DFQATT, CDR2 SNEGSKA (reference sequence). This CDR3 comprises 13 residues. CDR3 sequence reads: CSARGGNTDTQYF.

This chain links TRBV5-5 with TRBJ1-1. This CDR3 has 14 residues. The germline gives CDR1 SGHKS, CDR2 YYEKEE (reference sequence). CDR3 region: CASSQWTANTEAFF.